Sequencing of this T cell receptor (beta chain) was carried out in a study of response to subunit inactivated influenza vaccine. The study's findings and limits: The authors suggested that few new T cells are recruited per seasonal influenza vaccination.

On this clonotype itself: What it recognizes is unknown.

One entry per CDR3 protein results from TCRdb running MiXCR on the RT-PCR reads. The table has hundreds of thousands of distinct CDR3 sequences, about 14% seen once. Per germline, CDR1 SEHNR and CDR2 FQNEAQ (reference sequence). V lost 5 bases to trimming and J lost 11 bases, with 11 bases between them. There are 11 residues in the CDR3. The rearrangement links TRBV7-9 to TRBJ2-3; TRBD2 might be the D (5 bases). This TCR came from a man aged 50 to 59 who received an inactivated influenza vaccine. Source: PBMCs from blood, taken less than 15 days before vaccination. CDR3 coding DNA: TGTGCCAGCAGCCGGGTCAGCGGGCAGTATTTT. Amino acids: CASSRVSGQYF.